Listed below are T cell receptor beta chains from one sample, sequenced in a study of cytomegalovirus exposure and HLA in healthy donors. Libraries were prepared by immunoSEQ multiplex PCR; TCRdb keeps only in-frame clonotypes and omits some of them. The table has around 220,000 clones, approximately 80% seen once; the top ten hold more than 12%. Sequencing input: PBMCs. All receptors come from a woman aged 25 to 45 in good health and CMV-seropositive. The CDR3 runs from the conserved cysteine through the conserved F or W. The D gene is left open where the match is weak. Rows give clone size only sometimes, using once, few, many, or a class for an expanded clone.

cdr3_length,clone_size,v_call,j_call,d_call,cdr3_nt,cdr3_aa
12,-,TRBV29-1,TRBJ2-7,TRBD1,TGCAGCGTTGAGACAGGGATCTACGAGCAGTACTTC,CSVETGIYEQYF
13,-,TRBV9,TRBJ1-4,-,TGTGCCAGCAGCCCAAGCGGAGGTGAAAAACTGTTTTTT,CASSPSGGEKLFF
12,once,TRBV6-5,TRBJ1-1,-,TGTGCCAGCAGATCTCTGAACACTGAAGCTTTCTTT,CASRSLNTEAFF
16,-,TRBV6-5,TRBJ2-3,TRBD2,TGTGCCAGCAGTTTAGAGACTAGCGGGAGCACAGATACGCAGTATTTT,CASSLETSGSTDTQYF
16,-,TRBV7-3,TRBJ2-2,TRBD2,TGTGCCAGCAGCTTTAGCGGGGGCAGTGGCACCGGGGAGCTGTTTTTT,CASSFSGGSGTGELFF
11,-,TRBV6-6,TRBJ2-7,-,TGTGCCAGCAGAAGCCTATACGAGCAGTACTTC,CASRSLYEQYF
14,-,TRBV13,TRBJ1-4,-,TGTGCCAGCAGCTCCCGACAGACTAATGAAAAACTGTTTTTT,CASSSRQTNEKLFF
13,-,TRBV27,TRBJ2-7,-,TGTGCCAGCAGTTCCTTCAGCTCCTACGAGCAGTACTTC,CASSSFSSYEQYF
16,-,TRBV30,TRBJ1-2,-,TGTGCCTGGAGTGCCCCCTCGAGGCAGGGATTTGGAGGCTACACCTTC,CAWSAPSRQGFGGYTF
13,few,TRBV25-1,TRBJ1-2,-,TGTGCCAGCAGTGTGACAACTAACTATGGCTACACCTTC,CASSVTTNYGYTF
11,-,TRBV20-1,TRBJ2-7,TRBD1,TGCAGTGCCAGACAGGGGGCCGAGCAGTACTTC,CSARQGAEQYF
11,few,TRBV7-2,TRBJ1-2,-,TGTGCCAGCAGCTTAGGGATTGGCTACACCTTC,CASSLGIGYTF
15,-,TRBV27,TRBJ2-1,TRBD1,TGTGCCAGCTCGACAATGGGACAGGGTTACAATGAGCAGTTCTTC,CASSTMGQGYNEQFF
15,-,TRBV15,TRBJ1-2,TRBD1,TGTGCCACCAGCAGAGAAGGGACAGGGAACTATGGCTACACCTTC,CATSREGTGNYGYTF
13,-,TRBV19,TRBJ2-7,-,TGTGCCAGTAGTATCGCAGGGGTGGCCGAGCAGTACTTC,CASSIAGVAEQYF
15,-,TRBV10-1,TRBJ2-1,-,TGCGCCAGCAGTGAGTTGAACGGGGCTAACAATGAGCAGTTCTTC,CASSELNGANNEQFF
13,few,TRBV7-3,TRBJ2-7,-,TGTGCCAGCTCGATAGGGGGGGCGAACGAGCAGTACTTC,CASSIGGANEQYF
14,-,TRBV4-1,TRBJ1-3,-,TGCGCCAGCAGCCAGGGAATGGAGGAGAACACCATATATTTT,CASSQGMEENTIYF
13,-,TRBV14,TRBJ1-5,-,TGTGCCAGCAGCCGGGGGGGCAATCAGCCCCAGCATTTT,CASSRGGNQPQHF